One and the same sample provided the 14 T cell receptor beta chains below, sequenced in a study of a mutant IDH1 vaccine in newly diagnosed glioma. Time point: week 47, end of study. Vaccinated patients received 300 ug of mutant IDH1 20-mer peptide per dose, with topical imiquimod. Repertoires were generated with immunoSEQ multiplex PCR, while TCRdb's copy carries only in-frame clones and drops some. The sample has about 23,000 clones, more than 70% seen once; the top ten hold 2.8%. The antigens these receptors bind are not known. Sequencing was performed on PBMCs, taken from a glioma patient whose treatment included an IDH1 peptide vaccine. These receptors were obtained from a man in his forties with glioma.

The chain uses TRBV5-1 and TRBJ2-7; 8 nucleotides line up with TRBD2. Germline lookup yields CDR1 SGHRS and CDR2 YFSETQ. J gave up 2 bases and V 4 bases, and 5 bases lay outside the gene matches. CDR3 length equals 14 residues. CDR3 DNA: TGCGCCAGCAGCACCGAAGCGGGAGCCTACGAGCAGTACTTC. It specifies CASSTEAGAYEQYF. The variable domain in full, completed from reference TRBV5-1 and TRBJ2-7, reads KAGVTQTPRYLIKTRGQQVTLSCSPISGHRSVSWYQQTPGQGLQFLFEYFSETQRNKGNFPGRFSGRQFSNSRSEMNVSTLELGDSALYLCASSTEAGAYEQYFGPGTRLTVT.

The chain combines TRBV4-1 with TRBJ1-5; D gene ambiguous. The CDR3 is 15 amino acids. Trimming cost V 0 bases and J 5 bases, with 11 bases left between them. CDR1 MGHRA and CDR2 YSYEKL come from the germline V gene. This CDR3 is CASSQDGRQDQPQHF. As DNA, the CDR3 is TGCGCCAGCAGCCAAGATGGGAGGCAAGATCAGCCCCAGCATTTT.

This sequence joins TRBV5-6 and TRBJ2-5; D is ambiguous. The germline V gene encodes CDR1 SGHDT and CDR2 YYEEEE. V lost 0 bases and J 7 bases, leaving 10 bases between the germline ends. The CDR3 extends over 13 amino acids. The CDR3 protein is CASSLAGSLTQYF. Written as DNA, the CDR3 is TGTGCCAGCAGCTTGGCTGGGTCTCTGACCCAGTACTTC.

J is TRBJ2-7 and V is TRBV7-7; the D gene is possibly TRBD2 (5 bases). The V and J ends lost 4 bases and 3 bases respectively, with 16 bases between them. The CDR3 sequence is 15 residues long. Per the germline V gene, CDR1 is SSHAT and CDR2 is FNYEAQ (reference sequence). This chain's CDR3 is CASSSRPGRGYEQYF. The DNA of the CDR3 is TGTGCCAGCAGCTCAAGGCCCGGCCGGGGCTACGAGCAGTACTTC.

This chain uses TRBV5-6 with TRBJ1-3; D is ambiguous. This CDR3 spans 16 amino acids. Between the trimmed V and J ends, which lost 5 bases and 0 bases, there was a span of 15 bases. Germline values: CDR1 SGHDT, CDR2 YYEEEE. The CDR3 region has the DNA TGTGCCAGCAGATCTAAAGACGTGTACTCTGGAAACACCATATATTTT. Its protein product is CASRSKDVYSGNTIYF.

The CDR3 reads CASSYPGLAGAGELFF. The DNA for the CDR3 is TGTGCCAGCAGTTACCCGGGACTAGCGGGAGCCGGGGAGCTGTTTTTT. This chain joins TRBV27 and TRBJ2-2; 14 nucleotides align to TRBD2. The CDR3 length is 16 residues. The germline V gene encodes CDR1 MNHEY and CDR2 SMNVEV (reference sequence). J was trimmed by 6 bases and V by 4 bases; bases with no gene match: 4.

This chain uses TRBV19 with TRBJ1-2; TRBD1 aligns across 9 bases. The CDR3 runs to 12 residues. In germline, CDR1 is LNHDA, CDR2 SQIVND (reference sequence). With V trimmed by 8 bases and J by 4 bases, 2 bases remained unmatched. The CDR3 here is CASQQGAYGYTF. For the CDR3, the DNA is TGTGCCAGTCAACAGGGGGCCTATGGCTACACCTTC.

The V gene is TRBV5-1, the J gene TRBJ2-2; 9 bases are a match to TRBD2. Trimming took 1 base from V and 6 from J; bases not matched to a gene: 10. Germline V gene sequence: CDR1 SGHRS, CDR2 YFSETQ. This CDR3 is 17 amino acids long. CDR3 in amino acids: CASSLRASGTGAGELFF. CDR3 nucleotide sequence: TGCGCCAGCAGCTTGAGGGCTAGCGGGACCGGCGCCGGGGAGCTGTTTTTT.

A few counts support this clone. This sequence joins TRBV6-1 and TRBJ2-1, with a possible D match to TRBD2 (5 bases). Trimming removed 4 bases at V and 3 bases at J, with 16 bases between. The CDR3 is 16 amino acids. Germline loops: CDR1 MNHNS, CDR2 SASEGT. CDR3 amino acids: CASSGIIQRVYNEQFF. The CDR3 DNA is TGTGCCAGCAGTGGAATAATCCAGAGGGTCTACAATGAGCAGTTCTTC.

This clone was seen once. The rearrangement joins TRBV2 to TRBJ2-3; 9 nucleotides agree with TRBD2. Germline V gene data show CDR1 as SNHLY and CDR2 as FYNNEI. The trim removed 3 bases at V and 1 base at J, leaving 2 bases unmatched. The CDR3 sequence is 15 residues long. The CDR3 reads CASSDIAGGTDTQYF. The CDR3 coding sequence is TGTGCCAGCAGTGACATAGCGGGGGGCACAGATACGCAGTATTTT.

The V call is TRBV27, the J call TRBJ1-5; no clear D gene. The CDR3 consists of 14 residues. V dropped 0 bases and J dropped 4 bases, with 7 bases sitting between them. Germline V gene data show CDR1 as MNHEY and CDR2 as SMNVEV (reference sequence). The chain's CDR3 is CASSLSVGNQPQHF. The CDR3 region has the DNA TGTGCCAGCAGTTTATCGGTGGGGAATCAGCCCCAGCATTTT.

V is TRBV6-4 and J is TRBJ1-2; the D is unclear. CDR1 and CDR2 from the germline V gene are MRHNA and SNTAGT. V shed 2 bases and J shed 6 bases, with 19 bases lying between them. CDR3 length equals 16 residues. CDR3 amino acids: CASSDTRGNTADGYTF. DNA of the CDR3: TGTGCCAGCAGTGACACACGTGGCAATACCGCGGATGGCTACACCTTC.

The chain has TRBV13 and TRBJ1-4, with D unresolved. This CDR3 spans 16 amino acids. Trimming pared 5 bases from V and 0 bases from J, leaving 13 bases between. Germline V gene data show CDR1 as PRHDT and CDR2 as FYEKMQ (reference sequence). The CDR3 DNA is TGTGCCAGCAGCCCAGGCCAATGGACAACTAATGAAAAACTGTTTTTT. Translating it yields CASSPGQWTTNEKLFF.

The chain combines TRBV6-5 with TRBJ2-5; D may be TRBD2 (6 bases). The end of the DNA fits TRBJ2-7 better, so the J call may be wrong. CDR1 is MNHEY, CDR2 SVGAGI, per germline. This CDR3 comprises 12 residues. The CDR3 loop is CASGTEIYEQYF. The CDR3 coding sequence is TGTGCCAGCGGGACTGAAATTTACGAGCAGTACTTC.